The clone carrying this TCR beta chain was seen many times. The antigen remains unidentified. The source of the sample is a study of metastatic and nonmetastatic thyroid tumors. Study-wide background: Repertoires were compared across blood and tumor or nodule tissue from malignant and benign thyroid patients. Overall study findings and caveats: Significantly greater TCR beta diversity was reportedly found in malignant thyroid tumors than in benign nodules (in blood and tumor).

In the original analysis: Clinicopathological groups differed in CDR3, with these differences serving to build a distant-metastasis classifier for papillary thyroid cancer. TCRdb reprocessed the PCR reads via MiXCR. TCRdb, not the original authors, processed these V and J calls. The sample carries 37,000 or so clones, about a sixth recorded once. Every patient was untreated before thyroid surgery. V lost 3 bases to trimming and J lost 1 base, with 10 bases between them. The germline V gene encodes CDR1 LGHDT and CDR2 YNNKEL (reference sequence). The CDR3 totals 15 residues. The chain links TRBV3-1 to TRBJ1-5; D remains unclear. What was sequenced was blood. This receptor was taken from a male donor with papillary thyroid cancer or a benign thyroid nodule (not recorded which). Some clones in this sample may be carry-over from other donors' samples. DNA of the CDR3: TGTGCCAGCAGCCATGGGAAGATCAGCAATCAGCCCCAGCATTTT. Translating it yields CASSHGKISNQPQHF.